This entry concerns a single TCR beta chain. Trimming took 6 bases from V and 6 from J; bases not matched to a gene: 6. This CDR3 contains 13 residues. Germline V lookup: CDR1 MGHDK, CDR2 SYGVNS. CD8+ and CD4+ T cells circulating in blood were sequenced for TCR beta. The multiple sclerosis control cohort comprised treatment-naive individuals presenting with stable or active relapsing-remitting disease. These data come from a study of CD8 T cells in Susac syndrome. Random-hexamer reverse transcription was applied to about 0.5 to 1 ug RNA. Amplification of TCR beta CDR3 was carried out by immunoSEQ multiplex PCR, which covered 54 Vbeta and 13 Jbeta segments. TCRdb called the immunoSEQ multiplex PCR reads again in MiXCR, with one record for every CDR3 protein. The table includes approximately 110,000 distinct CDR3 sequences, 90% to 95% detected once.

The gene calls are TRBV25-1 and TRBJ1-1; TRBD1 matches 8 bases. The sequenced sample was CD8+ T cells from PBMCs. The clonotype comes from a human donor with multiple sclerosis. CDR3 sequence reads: CASRLTGDAEAFF. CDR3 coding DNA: TGTGCCAGCAGGTTGACAGGGGACGCTGAAGCTTTCTTT.